These T cell receptor beta chains were read from a single sample in a study of blood T cell repertoires in COVID-19. TCRdb keeps only in-frame clones here, not all; method: immunoSEQ multiplex PCR. The table records 200,000 or so clones, approximately 88% of them present only once. The sample was peripheral blood. These receptors came from a man in his sixties who had recovered from COVID-19. CDR3s include the opening cysteine and the closing phenylalanine or tryptophan. The D gene is left open where the match is weak. A row's size may be missing; if present it is once, few, many or a size class.

clone_size j_call d_call v_call cdr3_aa cdr3_nt
once TRBJ2-3 . TRBV28 CARGGGGSGTLTDTQYF TGTGCCAGAGGGGGAGGAGGGAGCGGGACCCTCACAGATACGCAGTATTTT
. TRBJ2-7 . TRBV28 CASSFGGLSYEQYF TGTGCCAGCAGTTTCGGGGGTCTTTCCTACGAGCAGTACTTC
. TRBJ2-2 . TRBV27 CASTDTGELFF TGTGCCAGCACCGACACCGGGGAGCTGTTTTTT
. TRBJ1-2 . TRBV6-5 CASSYRGTNYGYTF TGTGCCAGCAGTTACAGGGGAACAAACTATGGCTACACCTTC
. TRBJ1-2 . TRBV5-1 CASSLDGGYGYTF TGCGCCAGCAGCTTGGACGGTGGCTATGGCTACACCTTC
. TRBJ2-7 . TRBV5-4 CASSGGSPTSSYEQYF TGTGCCAGCAGCGGGGGGAGTCCGACGAGCTCCTACGAGCAGTACTTC
. TRBJ1-5 TRBD1 TRBV19 CASSTGGIGNQPQHF TGTGCCAGTAGCACAGGGGGAATTGGCAATCAGCCCCAGCATTTT
. TRBJ1-2 TRBD1 TRBV18 CASSPVGQGNYGYTF TGTGCCAGCTCACCAGTCGGACAGGGGAACTATGGCTACACCTTC
. TRBJ2-5 TRBD1 TRBV2 CASSGGQGAPWETQYF TGTGCCAGCAGTGGCGGACAGGGGGCACCGTGGGAGACCCAGTACTTC
. TRBJ2-7 . TRBV13 CASSPRDTSYEQYF TGTGCCAGCAGCCCCCGGGACACCTCCTACGAGCAGTACTTC
. TRBJ1-1 TRBD1 TRBV6-5 CASRVPGQATEAFF TGTGCCAGCAGAGTTCCGGGACAGGCCACTGAAGCTTTCTTT
few TRBJ2-7 TRBD1 TRBV28 CASTTGGRYEQYF TGTGCCAGCACGACAGGGGGGAGGTACGAGCAGTACTTC
. TRBJ2-5 . TRBV3-1/TRBV3-2 CASSQRKQGRETQYF TGTGCCAGCAGCCAGCGGAAACAGGGACGGGAGACCCAGTACTTC